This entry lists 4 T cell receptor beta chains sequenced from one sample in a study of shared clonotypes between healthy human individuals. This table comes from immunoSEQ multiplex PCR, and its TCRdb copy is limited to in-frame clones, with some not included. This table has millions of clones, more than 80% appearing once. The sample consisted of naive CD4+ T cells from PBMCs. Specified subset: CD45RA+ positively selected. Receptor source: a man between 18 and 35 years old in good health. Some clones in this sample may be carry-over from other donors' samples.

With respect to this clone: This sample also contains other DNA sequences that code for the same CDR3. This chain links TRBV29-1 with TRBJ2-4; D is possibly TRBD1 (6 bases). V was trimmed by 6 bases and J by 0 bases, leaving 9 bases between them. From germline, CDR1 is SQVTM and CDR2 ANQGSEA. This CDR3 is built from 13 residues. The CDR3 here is CSVQGLAKNIQYF. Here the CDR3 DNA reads TGCAGCGTCCAGGGGCTAGCCAAAAACATTCAGTACTTC.

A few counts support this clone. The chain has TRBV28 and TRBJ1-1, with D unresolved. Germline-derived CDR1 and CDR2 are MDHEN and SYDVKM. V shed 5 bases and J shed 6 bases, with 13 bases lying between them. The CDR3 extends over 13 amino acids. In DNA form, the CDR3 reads TGTGCCAGCAGTCCCCCGTCCCGGCCTGAAGCTTTCTTT. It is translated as CASSPPSRPEAFF.

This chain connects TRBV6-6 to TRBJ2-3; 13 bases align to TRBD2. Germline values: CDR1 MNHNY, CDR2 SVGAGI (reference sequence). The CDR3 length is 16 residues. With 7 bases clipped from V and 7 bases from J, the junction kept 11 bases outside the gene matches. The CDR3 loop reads CASIERLAGGINTQYF. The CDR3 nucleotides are TGTGCCAGCATCGAGAGACTAGCGGGAGGTATTAATACGCAGTATTTT.

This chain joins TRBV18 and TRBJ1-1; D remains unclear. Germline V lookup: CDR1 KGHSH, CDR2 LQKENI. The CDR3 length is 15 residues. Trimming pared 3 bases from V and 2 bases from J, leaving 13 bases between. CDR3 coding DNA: TGTGCCAGCTCACCGAGTGGGAGGACTAACACTGAAGCTTTCTTT. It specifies CASSPSGRTNTEAFF.